This T cell receptor (beta chain) was observed in a study of T-cell reconstitution after alpha-beta-depleted transplantation in children. Study results and limitations: Newly produced T cells mostly provided counts and TCRbeta diversity after one year, as hyperexpanded clones declined.

Researchers prepared the TCRbeta library using unique molecular identifiers, the study reports. TCRdb re-analysed the PCR reads in MiXCR, keeping a single row per CDR3 protein. Here the sample spans 190,000 or so distinct CDR3 sequences, 6.3% being singletons. This clonotype was detected many times. Its antigen is undetermined. The junction differs from germline at one of its ends, possibly a read error. This clonotype was sampled from a girl less than two years old with combined immunodeficiency, due to receive a stem cell transplant. Sequenced material: PBMCs, taken before TCRalphabeta/CD19-depleted stem cell transplant.

This chain's CDR3 is CASRLTLEQFF. In DNA, the CDR3 is TGTGCCAGCCGCTTGACATTGGAGCAGTTCTTC. The J gene is TRBJ2-1, the V gene TRBV7-9; D remains ambiguous. The CDR3 length is 11 residues. Germline CDR1 SEHNR, CDR2 FQNEAQ (reference sequence).